This T cell receptor (beta chain) was captured in a study of technical replicates of blood from a few donors. The germline gives CDR1 SGHVS, CDR2 FQNEAQ. The ends lost 0 bases at V and 5 bases at J; junction bases unmatched: 5. This CDR3 spans 16 amino acids. Assay: immunoSEQ multiplex PCR; the TCRdb copy retains only in-frame clones and omits some. This sample yields over 90,000 clones, of which roughly 96% are seen a single time; roughly 0.35% belongs to the top ten. Sequenced input: T cells isolated from PBMCs. The chain uses TRBV7-8 and TRBJ2-3; TRBD2 aligns across 10 bases. The origin of this receptor is a human donor in good health. The CDR3 loop reads CASSLAPSGSGDTQYF. As DNA, the CDR3 is TGTGCCAGCAGCTTAGCTCCTAGCGGGAGCGGAGATACGCAGTATTTT.